This TCR beta chain is drawn from a study of blood T cells in healthy people across ages. Across the whole study: About one barcoded beta molecule was captured per two T cells (by template switching).

Of note for this clonotype: Its antigen is currently unknown.

Using a J-beta primer mix together with a sample-barcoded 5' primer, a second PCR was run for about 6 to 12 cycles. TCRdb analysed the 5' RACE reads with MiXCR anew, one entry per CDR3 protein. The sample contains roughly 730,000 distinct CDR3 sequences, about 61% of which appear only once. CDR3 length: 13 residues. Germline-derived CDR1 and CDR2 are ENHRY and SYGVKD. Every donor contributed about 10 milliliters of peripheral blood by blood draw. Study results and caveats: The study regarded diversity estimates from one million T cells as underestimates. Diversity of TCR beta correlated strongly with naive T cell percentage.

The specimen was blood. This receptor was obtained from a middle-aged man in good health. The rearrangement joins TRBV10-3 to TRBJ1-1; D unclear. CDR3 loop: CANRLASTTEAFF. The CDR3 DNA is TGTGCTAACAGACTCGCTAGTACTACTGAAGCTTTCTTT.